These T cell receptor beta chains were read from a single sample in a study of blood T cells in healthy people across ages. MiXCR, run by TCRdb on the 5' RACE reads, gives a single entry per CDR3 protein. Found here are about 1.6 million distinct CDR3 sequences, about 31% of them singletons; the top ten hold about 11%. The sequenced material came from blood. The origin of the receptors is a woman in her 30s in good health. CDR3s leave out the opening cysteine and the closing phenylalanine or tryptophan. Clone size is stated in some rows and not others, as once, few, many or a class when expanded.

TRBJ1-4 | NA | TRBV5-1 | 13 | ASSLPTGGREKLF
TRBJ2-7 | few | TRBV20-1 | 12 | SARASGGLYEQY
TRBJ2-6 | NA | TRBV5-4 | 16 | ASSLRAGGDAGANVLT
TRBJ1-2 | NA | TRBV4-1 | 15 | ASSQDSGFRTNYGYT
TRBJ2-1 | once | TRBV20-1 | 18 | SAIDPGTSGSPSSYNEQF
TRBJ2-7 | few | TRBV3-1 | 10 | ASSQQNLEQY
TRBJ1-2 | NA | TRBV3-1 | 12 | ASSPSDSGYGYT
TRBJ2-7 | NA | TRBV5-1 | 14 | ASSLVGTPYDYEQY
TRBJ2-2 | NA | TRBV15 | 12 | ATSPGPNTGELF
TRBJ2-1 | NA | TRBV5-1 | 13 | ASSIVGTPGDEQF
TRBJ2-7 | few | TRBV9 | 13 | ASSVGRAGPYEQY
TRBJ1-2 | NA | TRBV27 | 13 | ASSSRGGIGYGYT
TRBJ1-2 | few | TRBV4-1 | 15 | ASSQEDRGTANYGYT
TRBJ1-5 | few | TRBV27 | 13 | ASSLTGAPNQPQH
TRBJ2-5 | NA | TRBV6-5 | 14 | ASSRPGHHLQETQY
TRBJ2-1 | few | TRBV20-1 | 12 | SASLAVSYNEQF
TRBJ2-7 | few | TRBV25-1 | 11 | ASSEPVGYEQY
TRBJ2-3 | few | TRBV7-6 | 13 | ASSLSTSYTDTQY
TRBJ1-5 | NA | TRBV2 | 13 | ASSDEGLGNQPQH
TRBJ2-1 | NA | TRBV5-1 | 13 | ASSLYGGRGNEQF
TRBJ1-6 | few | TRBV6-6 | 12 | ASSYRAANSPLH
TRBJ2-5 | few | TRBV12-3/TRBV12-4 | 14 | ASSFLLVGYLGTQY
TRBJ2-3 | once | TRBV5-1 | 10 | ASRIIPDTQY
TRBJ2-5 | few | TRBV18 | 12 | ASSPPGNQETQY
TRBJ2-1 | few | TRBV5-6 | 12 | ASSSDAKYNEQF
TRBJ2-1 | NA | TRBV28 | 15 | ASSFKAASYEGYEQF
TRBJ1-1 | few | TRBV6-1 | 14 | ASSQGLGDKNTEAF
TRBJ2-5 | NA | TRBV2 | 14 | ASNGVAGAYQETQY
TRBJ2-3 | NA | TRBV20-1 | 13 | SANRDRGPTDTQY
TRBJ2-7 | NA | TRBV27 | 11 | ASSLFGVREQY
TRBJ2-3 | NA | TRBV24-1 | 13 | ATSDQGDHTDTQY
TRBJ2-7 | NA | TRBV2 | 15 | ASSEAISSMRIYEQY
TRBJ2-1 | NA | TRBV16 | 15 | ASSQIRERGGYNEQF
TRBJ2-7 | few | TRBV10-3 | 13 | AISDRERETYEQY
TRBJ2-1 | NA | TRBV5-1 | 15 | ASSLRGASLQVYEQF
TRBJ2-1 | few | TRBV9 | 13 | ASSVGGGASNEQF
TRBJ2-1 | NA | TRBV5-6 | 17 | ASNLNRLAGEWAYNEQF
TRBJ2-3 | NA | TRBV10-3 | 14 | AIAGLGTETTDTQY
TRBJ1-2 | NA | TRBV27 | 13 | ASSLSGGAGYGYT
TRBJ2-1 | few | TRBV4-2 | 19 | ASSQDWATSGGLSSYNEQF
TRBJ2-5 | few | TRBV27 | 11 | ASSKTGLETQY
TRBJ2-1 | NA | TRBV10-3 | 12 | AISLAGGLYEQF
TRBJ2-7 | NA | TRBV28 | 13 | ASSLAATISYEQY
TRBJ1-1 | NA | TRBV7-9 | 10 | ASTVGNTEAF
TRBJ2-7 | NA | TRBV25-1 | 12 | ASSEKGRFHEQY
TRBJ2-3 | NA | TRBV29-1 | 10 | SVDVTVDTQY
TRBJ2-7 | NA | TRBV28 | 11 | ASSLHPSYEQY
TRBJ2-3 | NA | TRBV7-2 | 10 | VSRKEADTQY
TRBJ2-1 | few | TRBV5-1 | 13 | ASSPERGYYNEQF
TRBJ1-2 | many | TRBV20-1 | 11 | SVGRGGGYGYT
NA | NA | TRBV14 | 13 | ASSQVYRGSDEQY
TRBJ2-1 | once | TRBV24-1 | 14 | ATSDPRGLAGIEQF
TRBJ2-1 | NA | TRBV20-1 | 12 | SARATTGVDEQF
TRBJ2-7 | NA | TRBV28 | 13 | ASSLGRAPTYEQY
TRBJ2-1 | NA | TRBV29-1 | 11 | SASDPNYNEQF
TRBJ2-3 | NA | TRBV6-5 | 13 | ASSYGTGNPDTLY
TRBJ2-3 | NA | TRBV6-1 | 11 | ASKGPSTDTQY
TRBJ2-7 | NA | TRBV28 | 12 | ASSSAARSYEQY